This T cell receptor beta chain came from a study of shared clonotypes between healthy human individuals. This clone was recorded once. At a deep level, the assay was run. Assay used: immunoSEQ multiplex PCR; TCRdb lists only in-frame clones, some missing. This table has millions of clones, approximately 93% appearing once. The CDR3 contains 14 residues. Germline CDR1 is GTSNPN and CDR2 is SVGIG (reference sequence). The sequence derives from a man between 18 and 35 years old in good health. Some clones in this sample may be carry-over from other donors' samples. The sequenced sample was naive CD4+ T cells from PBMCs. Subset defined: CD45RA+ positively selected. The chain has TRBV30 and TRBJ2-5; 10 nucleotides agree with TRBD2. The DNA end lines up better with TRBJ2-7; the J call may be wrong. The CDR3 sequence is CACTQGLAWNEQYF. The CDR3 DNA reads as TGTGCCTGCACCCAGGGACTAGCGTGGAACGAGCAGTACTTC.